This paragraph covers one T cell receptor (beta chain) sequence. V dropped 8 bases and J dropped 9 bases, with 17 bases sitting between them. This CDR3 contains 14 residues. Germline CDR1 and CDR2: MNHEY and SMNVEV (reference sequence). The data stem from a study of blood T cell repertoires in COVID-19. The method was immunoSEQ multiplex PCR; TCRdb's version includes in-frame clones alone and lacks a portion of them. The sample has tens of thousands of clones, approximately 88% seen once. Sequences were obtained from peripheral blood. V and J are TRBV27 and TRBJ1-6, with D perhaps TRBD1 (6 bases). This receptor was obtained from a woman aged 70 to 79 with acute or convalescent COVID-19. CDR3: CASGSLQGSSPLHF. The CDR3 DNA reads as TGTGCCAGCGGGTCCTTACAGGGTAGTTCACCCCTCCACTTT.